These 4 T cell receptor beta chains share one sample of origin, sequenced in a study of blood T cell repertoires in COVID-19. Profiling relied on immunoSEQ multiplex PCR, and the TCRdb table lists in-frame clones only, not all of them. This sample has roughly 48,000 clones; approximately 95% occur once, and the top ten carry 0.9% to 1.1%. The sequenced sample was peripheral blood. The receptors originated from a man in his 60s with COVID-19, enrolled during active disease.

The chain carries TRBV25-1 and TRBJ1-1, with 8 bases fitting TRBD1. The CDR3 extends over 13 amino acids. In germline, CDR1 is MGHDK, CDR2 SYGVNS. Trimming removed 6 bases from V and 3 bases from J; junction bases left unmatched: 3. The CDR3 coding sequence is TGTGCCAGCAGGGACAGGGAGTACACTGAAGCTTTCTTT. It codes for CASRDREYTEAFF.

This chain joins TRBV2 and TRBJ2-3, with TRBD1 matching 7 bases. V trimming: 8 bases; J trimming: 6 bases; junction bases outside the gene matches: 8. The CDR3 is 13 amino acids. Germline CDR1 and CDR2: SNHLY and FYNNEI. CDR3 sequence: CASCDRVADTQYF. The CDR3 region has the DNA TGTGCCAGCTGCGACAGGGTGGCGGATACGCAGTATTTT.

This sequence joins TRBV6-1 and TRBJ1-5; no reliable D call. V dropped 2 bases and J dropped 7 bases, with 3 bases sitting between them. The germline V gene has CDR1 MNHNS and CDR2 SASEGT. This CDR3 is built from 11 residues. In DNA form, the CDR3 reads TGTGCCAGCAGTGAACGGCAGCCCCAGCATTTT. Translating gives CASSERQPQHF.

CDR3 nucleotides: TGTGCCAGCAGTGAAGCGGCCAAGCCCCAGCATTTT. Translation: CASSEAAKPQHF. The chain is built from TRBV6-1 and TRBJ1-5, with no clear D. Looked up from germline, CDR1 is MNHNS and CDR2 is SASEGT. Trimming removed 0 bases from V and 8 bases from J, with 5 bases in between. The CDR3 loop spans 12 amino acids.